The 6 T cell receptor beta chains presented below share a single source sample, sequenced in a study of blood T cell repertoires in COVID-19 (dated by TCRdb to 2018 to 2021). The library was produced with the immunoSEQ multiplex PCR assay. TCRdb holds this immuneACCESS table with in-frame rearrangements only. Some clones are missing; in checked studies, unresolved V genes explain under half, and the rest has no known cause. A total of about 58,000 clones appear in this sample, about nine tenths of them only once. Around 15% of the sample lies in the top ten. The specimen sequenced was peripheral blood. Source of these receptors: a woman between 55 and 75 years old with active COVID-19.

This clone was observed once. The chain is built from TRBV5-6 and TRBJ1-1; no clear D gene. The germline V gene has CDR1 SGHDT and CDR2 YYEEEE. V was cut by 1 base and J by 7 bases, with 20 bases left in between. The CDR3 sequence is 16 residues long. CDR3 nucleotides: TGTGCCAGCAGCTTGATGTGGCTGAACCCAAATGATGAAGCTTTCTTT. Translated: CASSLMWLNPNDEAFF.

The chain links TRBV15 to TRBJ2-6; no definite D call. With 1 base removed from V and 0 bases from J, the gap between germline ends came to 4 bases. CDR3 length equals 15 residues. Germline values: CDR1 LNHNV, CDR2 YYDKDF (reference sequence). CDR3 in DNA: TGTGCCACCAGCAGAGGGAGCTCTGGGGCCAACGTCCTGACTTTC. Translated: CATSRGSSGANVLTF.

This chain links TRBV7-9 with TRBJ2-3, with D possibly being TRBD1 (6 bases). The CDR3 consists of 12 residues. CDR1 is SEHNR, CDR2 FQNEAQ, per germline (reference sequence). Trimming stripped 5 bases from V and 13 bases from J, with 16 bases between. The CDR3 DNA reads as TGTGCCAGCAGCCTCACACAGGGCCATGAGTATTTT. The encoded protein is CASSLTQGHEYF.

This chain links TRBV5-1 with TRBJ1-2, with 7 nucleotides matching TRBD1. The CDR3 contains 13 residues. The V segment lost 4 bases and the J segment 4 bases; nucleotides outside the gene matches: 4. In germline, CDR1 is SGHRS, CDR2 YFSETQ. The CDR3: CASSGGQSYGYTF. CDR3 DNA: TGCGCCAGCAGCGGGGGACAGAGCTATGGCTACACCTTC. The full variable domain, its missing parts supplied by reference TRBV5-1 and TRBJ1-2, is KAGVTQTPRYLIKTRGQQVTLSCSPISGHRSVSWYQQTPGQGLQFLFEYFSETQRNKGNFPGRFSGRQFSNSRSEMNVSTLELGDSALYLCASSGGQSYGYTFGSGTRLTVV.

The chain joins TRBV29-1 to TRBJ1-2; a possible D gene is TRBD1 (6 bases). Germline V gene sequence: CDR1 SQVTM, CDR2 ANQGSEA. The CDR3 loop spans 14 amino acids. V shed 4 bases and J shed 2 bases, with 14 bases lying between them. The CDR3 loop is CSVGSGVRNYGYTF. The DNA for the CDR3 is TGCAGCGTTGGATCAGGGGTTCGGAACTATGGCTACACCTTC.

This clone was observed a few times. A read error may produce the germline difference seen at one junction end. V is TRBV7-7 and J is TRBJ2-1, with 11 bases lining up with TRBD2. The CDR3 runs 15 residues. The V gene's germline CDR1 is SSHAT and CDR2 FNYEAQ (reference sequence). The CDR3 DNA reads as TGTGCTAGCAGCTTAGGGACTAGCGGTGTCGATGAGCAGTTCTTC. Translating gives CASSLGTSGVDEQFF.